Here is one T cell receptor (beta chain) with its context. This record belongs to a study of blood T cells in healthy people across ages. Trimming shortened V by 4 bases and J by 7 bases, and 20 bases separated the two germline ends. The CDR3 is 16 amino acids. The germline V gene has CDR1 SGHRS and CDR2 YFSETQ. Next came a second PCR, run for about 7 to 12 cycles, which used a sample-barcoded 5' primer along with a J-beta primer mix. TCRdb analysed the 5' RACE reads with MiXCR anew, one entry per CDR3 protein. The table shows around 800,000 distinct CDR3 sequences, with approximately 53% occurring only once.

The V and J genes are TRBV5-1 and TRBJ2-2; weak D call: TRBD1 (6 bases). This TCR came from a man older than 75 in good health. Material: blood. CDR3 in DNA: TGCGCCAGCAGCCGGCAACAGGGATCCCCCCTCGGGGAGCTGTTTTTT. Translation gives CASSRQQGSPLGELFF.